This note documents a single T cell receptor beta chain sequence. Antigen unknown. This specimen belongs to a study of shared clonotypes between healthy human individuals. Study-level results: It was only blood that was sampled, and tissue repertoires likely differ.

Healthy adults negative for HIV, lacking recent acute infections or vaccinations, served as donors. Investigators divided CD4+ cells into CD45RA+ naive and CD45RA-negative memory subsets. The repertoire was sequenced with immunoSEQ multiplex PCR; TCRdb's copy has only in-frame clones and lacks some. The repertoire holds 2 million to 2.5 million clones, around 92% seen once, with approximately 0.4% in the top ten. Trimming removed 2 bases at V and 7 bases at J, with 9 bases between. CDR1 is SGHTA and CDR2 is FQGNSA in the germline V gene. The length of the CDR3 is 12 residues. Sample: naive CD4+ T cells from PBMCs. Subset of the sample: CD45RA+ positively selected. The source of this sequence is a man aged 18 to 29 in good health. Some clones in this sample may be carry-over from other donors' samples. The chain recombines TRBV7-2 with TRBJ2-7; D remains ambiguous. CDR3 coding DNA: TGTGCCAGCAGCTTATACCTAGTTGAGCAGTACTTC. Its translation: CASSLYLVEQYF.